Listed here is a single T cell receptor (beta chain). The sample originates from a study of T-cell reconstitution after alpha-beta-depleted transplantation in children. TCRbeta library preparation incorporated unique molecular identifiers. MiXCR was run by TCRdb on the PCR reads, yielding one entry per CDR3 protein. The sample carries about 500,000 distinct CDR3 sequences, approximately 32% recorded once. With 0 bases clipped from V and 3 bases from J, the junction kept 7 bases outside the gene matches. Looked up from germline, CDR1 is SGHTA and CDR2 is FQGNSA. This CDR3 is built from 16 residues. This receptor was identified in a human donor who donated a stem cell graft to a child with aplastic anemia. The gene calls are TRBV7-2 and TRBJ2-7, with 8 positions matching TRBD2. This specimen was PBMCs from the stem cell graft donor, taken from the stem cell graft. CDR3 sequence (DNA): TGTGCCAGCAGCTTAGCGGCCAGCGGGAGATACTACGAGCAGTACTTC. Its translation: CASSLAASGRYYEQYF.